Sequencing of this T cell receptor (beta chain) was carried out in a study of T cells in Graves' hyperthyroidism and ophthalmopathy. This clonotype was counted only a few times. Regions amplified from RNA transcripts were the TCR beta CDR3 regions. Primed by the HTBI set, a first-round RT-PCR was run on the TCR CDR3. TCRdb analysed the multiplex PCR reads with MiXCR anew, one entry per CDR3 protein. The table includes more than 150,000 distinct CDR3 sequences, about 18% detected once. The CDR3 has 14 amino acids. Trimming cost V 4 bases and J 4 bases, with 13 bases left between them. CDR1 LNHDA and CDR2 SQIVND come from the germline V gene (reference sequence).

Sequences were obtained from blood. This receptor was obtained from a woman aged 50 to 60 with Graves' hyperthyroidism. J is TRBJ1-2 and V is TRBV19; D perhaps matches TRBD1 (6 bases). The CDR3 coding sequence is TGTGCCAGTAGTACAGGGGTGGCGGGCTATGGCTACACCTTC. Translating gives CASSTGVAGYGYTF.